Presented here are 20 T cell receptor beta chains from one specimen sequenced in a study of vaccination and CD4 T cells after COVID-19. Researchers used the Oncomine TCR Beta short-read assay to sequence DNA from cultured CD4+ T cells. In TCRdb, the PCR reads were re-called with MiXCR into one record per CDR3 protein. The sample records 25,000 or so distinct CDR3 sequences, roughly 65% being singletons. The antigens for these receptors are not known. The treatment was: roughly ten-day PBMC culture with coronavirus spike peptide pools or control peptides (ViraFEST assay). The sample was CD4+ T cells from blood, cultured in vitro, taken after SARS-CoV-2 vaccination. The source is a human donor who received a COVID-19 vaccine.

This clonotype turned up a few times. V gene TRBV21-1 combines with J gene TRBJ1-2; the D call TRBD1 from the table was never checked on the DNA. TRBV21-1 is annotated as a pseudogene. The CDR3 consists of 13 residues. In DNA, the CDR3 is TGTGCCGGCAGAACAGGGGGGTTCTATGGCTACACCTTC. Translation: CAGRTGGFYGYTF.

The CDR3 loop reads CSAPGSVSYNSPLHF. The DNA for the CDR3 is TGCAGTGCCCCCGGTAGTGTGTCCTATAATTCACCCCTCCACTTT. The chain joins TRBV20-1 to TRBJ1-6, with D unclear. V lost 6 bases and J 1 base, leaving 13 bases between the germline ends. Germline assignment: CDR1 DFQATT and CDR2 SNEGSKA (reference sequence). This CDR3 has 15 residues.

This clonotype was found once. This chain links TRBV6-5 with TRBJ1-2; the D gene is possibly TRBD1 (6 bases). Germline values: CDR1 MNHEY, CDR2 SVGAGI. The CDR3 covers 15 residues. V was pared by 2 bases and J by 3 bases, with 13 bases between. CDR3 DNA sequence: TGTGCCAGCAGTTACGCCGCGGGGGGCGACTATGGCTACACCTTC. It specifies CASSYAAGGDYGYTF.

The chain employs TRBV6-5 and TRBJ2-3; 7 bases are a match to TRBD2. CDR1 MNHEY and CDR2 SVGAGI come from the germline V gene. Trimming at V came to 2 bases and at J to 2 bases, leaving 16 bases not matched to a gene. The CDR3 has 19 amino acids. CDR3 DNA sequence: TGTGCCAGCAGTTACAGGGCTGGAGCGGGGAGGCAACTCACAGATACGCAGTATTTT. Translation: CASSYRAGAGRQLTDTQYF.

The CDR3 DNA sequence: TGTGCCAGCAGCTCAGACAGGGTTGCGGCACAAGAGCAGTACTTC. The encoded protein is CASSSDRVAAQEQYF. The chain combines TRBV7-8 with TRBJ2-7, with 7 bases fitting TRBD1. The CDR3 is 15 residues long. With 4 bases clipped from V and 7 bases from J, the junction kept 13 bases outside the gene matches. Germline CDR1 reads SGHVS; CDR2 reads FQNEAQ.

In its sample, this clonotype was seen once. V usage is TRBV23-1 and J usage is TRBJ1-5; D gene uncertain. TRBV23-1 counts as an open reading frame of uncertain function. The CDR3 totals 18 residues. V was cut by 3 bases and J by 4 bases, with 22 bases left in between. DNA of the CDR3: TGCGCCAGCAGTCACCCCGGCCCCGAACGACCCAGAAATCAGCCCCAGCATTTT. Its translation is CASSHPGPERPRNQPQHF.

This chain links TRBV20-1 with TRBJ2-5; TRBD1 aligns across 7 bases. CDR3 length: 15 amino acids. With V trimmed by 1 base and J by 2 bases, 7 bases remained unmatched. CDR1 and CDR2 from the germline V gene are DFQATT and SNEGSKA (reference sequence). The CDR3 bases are TGCAGTGCTAGAGGTCACCCGGGACAGCAAGAGACCCAGTACTTC. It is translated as CSARGHPGQQETQYF.

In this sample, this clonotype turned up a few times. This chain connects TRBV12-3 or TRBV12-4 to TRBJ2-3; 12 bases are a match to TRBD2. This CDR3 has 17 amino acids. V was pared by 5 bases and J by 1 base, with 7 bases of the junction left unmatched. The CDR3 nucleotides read TGTGCCAGCAGTCCGGACCGACTAGCGGGGGGCACAGATACGCAGTATTTT. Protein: CASSPDRLAGGTDTQYF.

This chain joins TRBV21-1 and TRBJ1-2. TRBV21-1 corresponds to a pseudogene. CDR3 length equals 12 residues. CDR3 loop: CASSIRVSGYTF. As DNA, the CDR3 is TGTGCCAGCAGCATAAGGGTGTCTGGCTACACCTTC.

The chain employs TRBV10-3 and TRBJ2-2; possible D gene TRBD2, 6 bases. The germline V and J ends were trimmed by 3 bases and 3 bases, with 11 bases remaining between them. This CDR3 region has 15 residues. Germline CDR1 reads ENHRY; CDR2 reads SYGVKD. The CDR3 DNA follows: TGTGCCATCAGTGACTTAGGAGGGGACACCGGGGAGCTGTTTTTT. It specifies CAISDLGGDTGELFF.

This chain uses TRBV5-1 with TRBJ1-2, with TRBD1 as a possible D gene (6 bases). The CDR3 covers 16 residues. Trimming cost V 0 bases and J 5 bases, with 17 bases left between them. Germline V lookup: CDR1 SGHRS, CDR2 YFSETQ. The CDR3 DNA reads TGCGCCAGCAGCTTGGTTTCGGGGGCAGGAGGATATGGCTACACCTTC. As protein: CASSLVSGAGGYGYTF.

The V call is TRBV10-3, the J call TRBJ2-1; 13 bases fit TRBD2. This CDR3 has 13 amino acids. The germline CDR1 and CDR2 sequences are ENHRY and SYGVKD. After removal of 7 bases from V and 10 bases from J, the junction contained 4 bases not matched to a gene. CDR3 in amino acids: CAITGLAGDEQFF. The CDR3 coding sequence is TGTGCCATCACCGGACTAGCGGGGGACGAGCAGTTCTTC.

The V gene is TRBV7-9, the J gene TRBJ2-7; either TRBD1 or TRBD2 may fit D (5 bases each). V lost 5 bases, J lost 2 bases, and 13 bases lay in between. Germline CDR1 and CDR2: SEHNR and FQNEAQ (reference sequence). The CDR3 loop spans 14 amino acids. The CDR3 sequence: CASSHDGTAYEQYF. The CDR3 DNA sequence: TGTGCCAGCAGCCATGACGGGACCGCCTACGAGCAGTACTTC.

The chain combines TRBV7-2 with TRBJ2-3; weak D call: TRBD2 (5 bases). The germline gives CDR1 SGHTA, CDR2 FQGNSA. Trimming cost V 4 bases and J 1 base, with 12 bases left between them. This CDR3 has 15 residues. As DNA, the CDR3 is TGTGCCAGCAGCTCCGCGGGCTACGGCACAGATACGCAGTATTTT. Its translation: CASSSAGYGTDTQYF.

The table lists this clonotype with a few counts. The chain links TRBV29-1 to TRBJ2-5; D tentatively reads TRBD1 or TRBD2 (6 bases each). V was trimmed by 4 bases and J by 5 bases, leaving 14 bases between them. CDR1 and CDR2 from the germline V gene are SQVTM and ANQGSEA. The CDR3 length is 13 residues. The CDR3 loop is CSVVGGKGETQYF. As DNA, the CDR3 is TGCAGCGTTGTCGGGGGCAAAGGGGAGACCCAGTACTTC.

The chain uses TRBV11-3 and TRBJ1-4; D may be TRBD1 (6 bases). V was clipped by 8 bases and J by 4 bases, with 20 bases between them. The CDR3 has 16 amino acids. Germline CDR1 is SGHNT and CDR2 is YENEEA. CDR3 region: CASAVGGGRSNEKLFF. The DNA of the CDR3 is TGTGCCAGCGCCGTTGGTGGGGGGCGCAGTAATGAAAAACTGTTTTTT. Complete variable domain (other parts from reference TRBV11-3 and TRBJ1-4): EAGVVQSPRYKIIEKKQPVAFWCNPISGHNTLYWYLQNLGQGPELLIRYENEEAVDDSQLPKDRFSAERLKGVDSTLKIQPAELGDSAVYLCASAVGGGRSNEKLFFGSGTQLSVL.

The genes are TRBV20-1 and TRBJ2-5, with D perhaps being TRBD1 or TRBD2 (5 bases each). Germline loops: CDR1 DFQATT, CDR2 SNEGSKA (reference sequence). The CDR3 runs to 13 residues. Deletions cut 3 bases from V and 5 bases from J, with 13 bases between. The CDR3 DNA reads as TGCAGTGCTAGTGAGGGGAGTCAGGAGACCCAGTACTTC. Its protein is CSASEGSQETQYF.

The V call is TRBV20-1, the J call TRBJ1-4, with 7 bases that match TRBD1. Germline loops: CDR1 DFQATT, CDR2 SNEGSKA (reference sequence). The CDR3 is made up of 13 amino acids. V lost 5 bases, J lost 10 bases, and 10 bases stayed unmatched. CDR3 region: CSAGRQGPGKLFF. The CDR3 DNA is TGCAGTGCTGGAAGACAGGGTCCGGGAAAACTGTTTTTT.

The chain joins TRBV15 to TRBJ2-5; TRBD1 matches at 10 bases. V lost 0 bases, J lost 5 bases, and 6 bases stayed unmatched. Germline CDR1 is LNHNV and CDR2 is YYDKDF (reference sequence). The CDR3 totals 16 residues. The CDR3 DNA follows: TGTGCCACCAGCAGAGACCGACAGGGGGCGGGGGAGACCCAGTACTTC. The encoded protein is CATSRDRQGAGETQYF.

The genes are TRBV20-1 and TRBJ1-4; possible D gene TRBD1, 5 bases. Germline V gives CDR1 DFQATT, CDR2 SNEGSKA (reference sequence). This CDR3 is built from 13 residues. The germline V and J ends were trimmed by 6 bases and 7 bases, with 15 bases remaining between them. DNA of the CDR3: TGCAGTGCCCTGGGGACGGCAGCTGAAAAACTGTTTTTT. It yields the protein CSALGTAAEKLFF.